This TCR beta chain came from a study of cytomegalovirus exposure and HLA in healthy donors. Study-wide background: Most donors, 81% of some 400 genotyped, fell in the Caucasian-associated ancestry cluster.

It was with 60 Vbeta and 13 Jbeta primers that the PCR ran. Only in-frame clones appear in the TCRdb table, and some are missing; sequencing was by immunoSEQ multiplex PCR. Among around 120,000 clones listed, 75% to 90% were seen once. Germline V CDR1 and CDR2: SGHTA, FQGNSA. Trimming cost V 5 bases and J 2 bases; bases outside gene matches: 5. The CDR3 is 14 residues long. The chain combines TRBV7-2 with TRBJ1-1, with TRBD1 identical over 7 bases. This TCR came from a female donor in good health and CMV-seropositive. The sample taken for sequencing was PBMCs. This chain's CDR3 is CASSPGTANTEAFF. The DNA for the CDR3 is TGTGCCAGCAGCCCCGGGACAGCAAACACTGAAGCTTTCTTT.